This is a list of T cell receptor beta chains from one sample in a study of siplizumab effects on memory and regulatory T cells. Some clones are missing from TCRdb's copy, which holds only in-frame ones; the method was immunoSEQ multiplex PCR. The data contain 100,000 or so clones, about 92% of them singletons. Sequencing input: CD4+ T cells sorted from blood. These receptors came from a human donor in good health. The CDR3 runs from the conserved cysteine through the conserved F or W. The D gene is left open where the match is weak. Size tells how often a clone was seen (once, few, many) or the class of an expanded clone, and some rows leave it out.

TRBV11-2,.,.,TRBJ1-1,TGTGCCAGCAGCTTACGAGAGAACACTGAAGCTTTCTTT,CASSLRENTEAFF
TRBV25-1,.,.,TRBJ2-7,TGTGCCAGCAGGGGTGACCTGGACAGGAGGGAACAGTACTTC,CASRGDLDRREQYF
TRBV29-1,.,.,TRBJ2-1,TGCAGCGTTGGGGGAGAGCAGTTCTTC,CSVGGEQFF
TRBV19,.,.,TRBJ1-1,TGTGCCAGTACCTCAGGGACTAAAGCCTGGGGGGCTGAAGCTTTCTTT,CASTSGTKAWGAEAFF
TRBV18,.,TRBD1,TRBJ2-5,TGTGCCAGCTCACTTTCAGGACAGGGCGAGACCCAGTACTTC,CASSLSGQGETQYF
TRBV6-1,.,.,TRBJ1-3,TGTGCCAGCGATGGGGCTGGAGGGGGAAACACCATATATTTT,CASDGAGGGNTIYF
TRBV9,.,.,TRBJ1-4,TGTGCCAGCAGCGTAGATGGCAGGGGAGGGGTTGAAAAACTGTTTTTT,CASSVDGRGGVEKLFF
TRBV25-1,once,.,TRBJ2-3,TGTGCCAGCAGTGAATCGGTCATAACGCAGTATTTT,CASSESVITQYF
TRBV2,.,.,TRBJ2-1,TGTGCCAGCAGTGACTTCAGGTACAATGAGCAGTTCTTC,CASSDFRYNEQFF
TRBV11-1,.,TRBD1,TRBJ2-7,TGTGCCAGCAGCCCTGGACAGGGGGCCTACGAGCAGTACTTC,CASSPGQGAYEQYF
TRBV6-1,.,.,TRBJ1-1,TGTGCCAGCAGTGAGGCTGTAAACACTGAAGCTTTCTTT,CASSEAVNTEAFF
TRBV19,.,TRBD2,TRBJ2-1,TGTGCCAGTAGTAAGGGACTAGCGGGGGGTTACAATGAGCAGTTCTTC,CASSKGLAGGYNEQFF
TRBV5-1,.,.,TRBJ2-5,TGCGCCAGCAGCTTGGAGCAAGAGACCCAGTACTTC,CASSLEQETQYF
TRBV11-2,.,TRBD2,TRBJ2-2,TGTGCCAGCAGTACGGGACTAGCGGGAAACACCGGGGAGCTGTTTTTT,CASSTGLAGNTGELFF
TRBV29-1,.,.,TRBJ1-2,TGCAGCGTTGAAGGGGGCTATGGCTACACCTTC,CSVEGGYGYTF